The sequence of this T cell receptor (beta chain) was determined in a study of vaccination effects on CD4 cells after COVID-19. The overall study: Subjects were given two BNT162b2 or mRNA-1273 vaccine doses.

CD4+ T cells specific for antigen were expanded with viral peptide pools by the ViraFEST assay before sequencing. The authors isolated CD4+ T cells after around nine days of culture. All vaccine recipients tested negative for nucleocapsid antibodies and had never contracted SARS-CoV-2 infection. Half the medium was replaced with IL-2 medium on days 3 and 7. Points on this clone: The antigen is not known.

TCRdb's table, derived via immunoSEQ multiplex PCR, lists solely in-frame clones and lacks some. The data contain 28,000 or so clones, 72% of them singletons. Whole-study findings and limits: Only a few convalescent patients and no early post-infection timepoints featured in the study.

This CDR3 is built from 15 residues. The sequenced sample was CD4+ T cells from PBMCs cultured with SARS-CoV-2 spike peptides, obtained before COVID-19 vaccination. This rearrangement joins TRBV21-1 to TRBJ1-6; the D segment call TRBD1 is taken from the table without a DNA check. TRBV21-1 is a recognized pseudogene. This sequence was found in a human donor who received a COVID-19 vaccine. The CDR3 protein is CASSIRPGQESPLHF. Written as DNA, the CDR3 is TGTGCCAGCAGCATTCGCCCGGGACAGGAATCACCCCTCCACTTT.